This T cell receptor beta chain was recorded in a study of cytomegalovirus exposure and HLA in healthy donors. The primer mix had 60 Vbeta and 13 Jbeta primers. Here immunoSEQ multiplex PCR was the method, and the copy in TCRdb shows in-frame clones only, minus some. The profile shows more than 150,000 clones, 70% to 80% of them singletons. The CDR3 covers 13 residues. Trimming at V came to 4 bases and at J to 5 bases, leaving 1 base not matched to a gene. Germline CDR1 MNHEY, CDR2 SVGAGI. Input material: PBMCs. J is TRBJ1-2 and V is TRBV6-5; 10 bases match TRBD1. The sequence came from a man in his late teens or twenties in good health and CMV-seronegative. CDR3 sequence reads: CASSLDRGYGYTF. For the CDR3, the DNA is TGTGCCAGCAGTTTGGACAGGGGGTATGGCTACACCTTC.